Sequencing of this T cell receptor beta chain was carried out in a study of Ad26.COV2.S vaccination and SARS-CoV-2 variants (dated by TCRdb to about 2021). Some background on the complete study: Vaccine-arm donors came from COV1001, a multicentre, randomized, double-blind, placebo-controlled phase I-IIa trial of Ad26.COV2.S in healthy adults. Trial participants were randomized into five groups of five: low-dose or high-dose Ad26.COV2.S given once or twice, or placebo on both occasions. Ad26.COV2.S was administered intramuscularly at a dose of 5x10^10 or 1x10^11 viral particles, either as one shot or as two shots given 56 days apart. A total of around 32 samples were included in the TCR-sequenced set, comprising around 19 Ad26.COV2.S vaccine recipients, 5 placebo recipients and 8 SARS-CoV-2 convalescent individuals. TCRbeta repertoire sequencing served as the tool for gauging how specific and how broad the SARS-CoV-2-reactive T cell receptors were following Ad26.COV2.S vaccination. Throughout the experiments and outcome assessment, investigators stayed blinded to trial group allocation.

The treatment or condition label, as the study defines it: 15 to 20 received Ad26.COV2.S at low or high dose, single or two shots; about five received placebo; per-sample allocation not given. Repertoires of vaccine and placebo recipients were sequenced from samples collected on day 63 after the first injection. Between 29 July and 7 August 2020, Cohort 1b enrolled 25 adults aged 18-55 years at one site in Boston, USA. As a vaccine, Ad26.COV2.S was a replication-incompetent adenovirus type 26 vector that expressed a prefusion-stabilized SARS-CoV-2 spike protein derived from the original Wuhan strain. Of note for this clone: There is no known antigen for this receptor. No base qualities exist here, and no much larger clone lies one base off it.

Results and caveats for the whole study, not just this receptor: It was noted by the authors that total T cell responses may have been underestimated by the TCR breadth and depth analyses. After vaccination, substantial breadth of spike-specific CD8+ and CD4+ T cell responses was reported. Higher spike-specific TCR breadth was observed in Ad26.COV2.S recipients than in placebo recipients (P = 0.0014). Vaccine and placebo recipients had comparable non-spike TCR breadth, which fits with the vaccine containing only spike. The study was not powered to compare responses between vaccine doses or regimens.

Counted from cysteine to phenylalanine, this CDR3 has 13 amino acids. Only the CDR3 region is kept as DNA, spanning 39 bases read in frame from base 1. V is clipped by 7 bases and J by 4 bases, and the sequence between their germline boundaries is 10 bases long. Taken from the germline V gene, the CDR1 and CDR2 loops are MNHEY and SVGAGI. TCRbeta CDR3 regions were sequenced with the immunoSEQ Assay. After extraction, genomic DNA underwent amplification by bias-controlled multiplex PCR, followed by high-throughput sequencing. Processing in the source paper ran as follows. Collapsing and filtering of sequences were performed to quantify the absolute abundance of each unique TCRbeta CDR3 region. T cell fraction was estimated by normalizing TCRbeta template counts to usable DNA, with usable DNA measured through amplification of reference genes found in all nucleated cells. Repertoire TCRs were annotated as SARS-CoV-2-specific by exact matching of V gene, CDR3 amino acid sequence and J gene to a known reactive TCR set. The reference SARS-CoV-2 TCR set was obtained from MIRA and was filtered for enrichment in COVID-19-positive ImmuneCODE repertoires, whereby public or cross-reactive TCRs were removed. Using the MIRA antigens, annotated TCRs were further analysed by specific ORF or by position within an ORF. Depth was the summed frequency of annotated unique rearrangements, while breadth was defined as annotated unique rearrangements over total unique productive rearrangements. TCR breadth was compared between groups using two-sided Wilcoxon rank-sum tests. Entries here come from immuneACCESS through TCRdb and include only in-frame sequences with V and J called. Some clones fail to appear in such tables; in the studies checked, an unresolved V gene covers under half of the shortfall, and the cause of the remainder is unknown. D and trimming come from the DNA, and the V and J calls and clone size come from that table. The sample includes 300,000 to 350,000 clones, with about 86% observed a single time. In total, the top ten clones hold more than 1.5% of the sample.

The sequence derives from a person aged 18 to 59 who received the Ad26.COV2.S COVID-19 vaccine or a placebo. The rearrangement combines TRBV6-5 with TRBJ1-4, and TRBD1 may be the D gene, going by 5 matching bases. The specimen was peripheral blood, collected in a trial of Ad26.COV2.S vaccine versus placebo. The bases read TGTGCCAGCACGGGAAGGGGTAATGAAAAACTGTTTTTT. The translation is CASTGRGNEKLFF.